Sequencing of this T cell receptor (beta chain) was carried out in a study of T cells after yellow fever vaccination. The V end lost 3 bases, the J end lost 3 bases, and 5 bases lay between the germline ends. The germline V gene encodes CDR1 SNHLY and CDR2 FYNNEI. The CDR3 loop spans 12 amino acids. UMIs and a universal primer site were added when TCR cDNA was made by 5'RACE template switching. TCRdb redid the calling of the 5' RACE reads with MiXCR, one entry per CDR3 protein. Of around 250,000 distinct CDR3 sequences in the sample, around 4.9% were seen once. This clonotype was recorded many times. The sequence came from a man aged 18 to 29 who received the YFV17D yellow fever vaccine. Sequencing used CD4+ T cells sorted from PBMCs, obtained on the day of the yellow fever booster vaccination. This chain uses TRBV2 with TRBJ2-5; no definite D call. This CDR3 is CASSEIEETQYF. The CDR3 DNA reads TGTGCCAGCAGTGAGATCGAAGAGACCCAGTACTTC.